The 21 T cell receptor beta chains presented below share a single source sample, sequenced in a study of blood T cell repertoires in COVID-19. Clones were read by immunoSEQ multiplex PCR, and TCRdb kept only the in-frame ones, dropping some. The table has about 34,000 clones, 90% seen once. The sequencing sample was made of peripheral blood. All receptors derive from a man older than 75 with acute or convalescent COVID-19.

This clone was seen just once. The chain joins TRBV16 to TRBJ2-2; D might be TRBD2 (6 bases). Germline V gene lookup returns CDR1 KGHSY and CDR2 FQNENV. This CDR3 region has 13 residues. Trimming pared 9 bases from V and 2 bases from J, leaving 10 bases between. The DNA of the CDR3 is TGTGCCAGTAGGACTACAAACACCGGGGAGCTGTTTTTT. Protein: CASRTTNTGELFF. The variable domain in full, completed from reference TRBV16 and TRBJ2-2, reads GEEVAQTPKHLVRGEGQKAKLYCAPIKGHSYVFWYQQVLKNEFKFLISFQNENVFDETGMPKERFSAKCLPNSPCSLEIQATKLEDSAVYFCASRTTNTGELFFGEGSRLTVL.

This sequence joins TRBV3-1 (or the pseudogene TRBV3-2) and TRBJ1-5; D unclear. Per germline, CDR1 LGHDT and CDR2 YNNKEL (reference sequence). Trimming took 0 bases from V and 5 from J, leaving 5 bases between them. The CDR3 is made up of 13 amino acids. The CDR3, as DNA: TGTGCCAGCAGCCAAGACCTACATCAGCCCCAGCATTTT. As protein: CASSQDLHQPQHF.

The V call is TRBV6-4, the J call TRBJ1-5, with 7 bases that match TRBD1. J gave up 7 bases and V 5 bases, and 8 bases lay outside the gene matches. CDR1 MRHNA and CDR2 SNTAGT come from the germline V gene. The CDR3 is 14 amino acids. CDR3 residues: CASSPDRVDQPQHF. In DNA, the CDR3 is TGTGCCAGCAGTCCCGACAGGGTGGACCAGCCCCAGCATTTT.

CDR3: CASSDQTGLTDTQYF. The CDR3 DNA is TGTGCCAGCAGTGATCAGACAGGGCTCACAGATACGCAGTATTTT. This chain joins TRBV6-1 and TRBJ2-3; 7 bases are a match to TRBD1. V lost 3 bases to trimming and J lost 2 bases; unmatched junction nucleotides: 5. The CDR3 consists of 15 residues. Germline V gene data show CDR1 as MNHNS and CDR2 as SASEGT.

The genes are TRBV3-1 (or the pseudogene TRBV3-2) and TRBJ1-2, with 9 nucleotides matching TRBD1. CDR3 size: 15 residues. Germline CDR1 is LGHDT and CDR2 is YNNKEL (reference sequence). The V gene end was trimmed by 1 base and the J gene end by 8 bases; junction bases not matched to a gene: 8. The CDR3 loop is CASSQGPGTGIGYTF. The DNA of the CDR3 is TGTGCCAGCAGCCAAGGCCCCGGGACAGGGATCGGCTACACCTTC.

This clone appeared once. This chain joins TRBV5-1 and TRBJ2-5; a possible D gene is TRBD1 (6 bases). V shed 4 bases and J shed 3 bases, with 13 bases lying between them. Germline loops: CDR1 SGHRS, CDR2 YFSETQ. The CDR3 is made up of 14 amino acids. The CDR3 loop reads CASSTGYYEETQYF. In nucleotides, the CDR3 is TGCGCCAGCAGCACAGGGTATTACGAAGAGACCCAGTACTTC.

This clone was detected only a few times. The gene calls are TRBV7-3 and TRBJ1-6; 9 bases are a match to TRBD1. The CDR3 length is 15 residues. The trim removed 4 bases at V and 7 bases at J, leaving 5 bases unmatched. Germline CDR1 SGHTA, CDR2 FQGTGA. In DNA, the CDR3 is TGTGCCAGCAGCTGGGGACAGGGTGTAAATTCACCCCTCCACTTT. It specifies CASSWGQGVNSPLHF.

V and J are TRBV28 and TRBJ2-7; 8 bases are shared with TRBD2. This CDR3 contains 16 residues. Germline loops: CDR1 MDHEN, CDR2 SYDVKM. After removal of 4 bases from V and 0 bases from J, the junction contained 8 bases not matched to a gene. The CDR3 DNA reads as TGTGCCAGCAGTTCCCGGGGGGGAGGGCGCTCCTACGAGCAGTACTTC. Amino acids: CASSSRGGGRSYEQYF.

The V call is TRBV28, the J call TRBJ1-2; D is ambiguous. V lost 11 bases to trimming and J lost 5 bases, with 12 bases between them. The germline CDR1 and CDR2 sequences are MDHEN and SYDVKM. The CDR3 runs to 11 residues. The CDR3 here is CAGRGQYGYTF. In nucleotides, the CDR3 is TGTGCCGGGAGAGGGCAATATGGCTACACCTTC.

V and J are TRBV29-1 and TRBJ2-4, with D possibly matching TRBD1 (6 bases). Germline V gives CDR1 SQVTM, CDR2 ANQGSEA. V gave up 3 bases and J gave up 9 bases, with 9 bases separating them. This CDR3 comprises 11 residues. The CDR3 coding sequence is TGCAGCGTTGATAGGGGGTCCATTCAGTACTTC. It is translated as CSVDRGSIQYF.

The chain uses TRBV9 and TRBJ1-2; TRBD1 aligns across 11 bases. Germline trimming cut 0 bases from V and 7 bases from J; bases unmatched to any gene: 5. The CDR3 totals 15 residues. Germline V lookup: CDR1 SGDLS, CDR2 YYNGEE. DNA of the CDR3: TGTGCCAGCAGCGTAGAGGACAGGGGGCTACGTGGCTACACCTTC. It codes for CASSVEDRGLRGYTF.

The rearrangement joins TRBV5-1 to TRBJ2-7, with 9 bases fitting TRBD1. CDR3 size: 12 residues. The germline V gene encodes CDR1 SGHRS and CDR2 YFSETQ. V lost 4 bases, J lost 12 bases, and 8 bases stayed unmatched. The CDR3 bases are TGCGCCAGCAGCATTGGTTGGGACAGGGTGTACTTC. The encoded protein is CASSIGWDRVYF.

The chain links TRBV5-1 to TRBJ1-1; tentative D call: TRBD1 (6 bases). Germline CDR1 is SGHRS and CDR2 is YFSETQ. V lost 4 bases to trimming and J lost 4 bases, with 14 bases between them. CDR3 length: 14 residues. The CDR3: CASSGTTGSTEAFF. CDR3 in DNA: TGCGCCAGCAGCGGCACTACAGGGAGCACTGAAGCTTTCTTT. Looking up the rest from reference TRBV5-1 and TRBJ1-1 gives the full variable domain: KAGVTQTPRYLIKTRGQQVTLSCSPISGHRSVSWYQQTPGQGLQFLFEYFSETQRNKGNFPGRFSGRQFSNSRSEMNVSTLELGDSALYLCASSGTTGSTEAFFGQGTRLTVV.

Written as DNA, the CDR3 is TGTGCCAGCAGCTTAGATACAGGGAAGACTGAAGCTTTCTTT. Translation gives CASSLDTGKTEAFF. The rearrangement joins TRBV11-2 to TRBJ1-1, with D possibly TRBD1 on 6 matching bases. The CDR3 spans 14 residues. Trimming shortened V by 0 bases and J by 5 bases, and 10 bases separated the two germline ends. Germline CDR1 and CDR2: SGHAT and FQNNGV.

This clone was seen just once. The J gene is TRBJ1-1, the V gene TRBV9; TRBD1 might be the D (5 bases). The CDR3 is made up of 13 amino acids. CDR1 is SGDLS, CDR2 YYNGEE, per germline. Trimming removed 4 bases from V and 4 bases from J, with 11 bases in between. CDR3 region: CASSPQQGTEAFF. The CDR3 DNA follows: TGTGCCAGCAGCCCCCAGCAGGGCACTGAAGCTTTCTTT.

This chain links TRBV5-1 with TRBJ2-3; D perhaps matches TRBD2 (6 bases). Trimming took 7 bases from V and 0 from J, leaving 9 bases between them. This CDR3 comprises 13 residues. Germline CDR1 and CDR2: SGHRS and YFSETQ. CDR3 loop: CASSRESTDTQYF. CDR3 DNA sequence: TGCGCCAGCTCCCGGGAGAGCACAGATACGCAGTATTTT.

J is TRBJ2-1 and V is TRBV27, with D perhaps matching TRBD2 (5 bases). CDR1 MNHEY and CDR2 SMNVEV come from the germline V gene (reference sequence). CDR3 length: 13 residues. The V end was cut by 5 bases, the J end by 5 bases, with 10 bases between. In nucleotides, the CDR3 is TGTGCCAGCAGTCCGAGCGGCCACAATGAGCAGTTCTTC. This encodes CASSPSGHNEQFF.

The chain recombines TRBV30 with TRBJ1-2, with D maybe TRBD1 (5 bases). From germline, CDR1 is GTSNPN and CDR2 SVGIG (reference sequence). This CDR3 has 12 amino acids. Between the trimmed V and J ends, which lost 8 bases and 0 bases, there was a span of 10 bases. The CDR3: CAGTTANYGYTF. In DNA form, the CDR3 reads TGTGCCGGGACCACAGCTAACTATGGCTACACCTTC.

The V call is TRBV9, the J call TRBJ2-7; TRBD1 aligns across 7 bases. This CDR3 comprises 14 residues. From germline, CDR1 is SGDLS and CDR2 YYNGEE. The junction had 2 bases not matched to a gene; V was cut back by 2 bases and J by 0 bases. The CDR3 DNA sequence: TGTGCCAGCAGCGTCGGACAGGACTCCTACGAGCAGTACTTC. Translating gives CASSVGQDSYEQYF.

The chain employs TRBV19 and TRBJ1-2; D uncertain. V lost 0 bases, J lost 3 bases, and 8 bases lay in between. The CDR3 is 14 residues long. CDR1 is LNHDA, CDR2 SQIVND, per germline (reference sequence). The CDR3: CASSIETEYYGYTF. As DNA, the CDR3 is TGTGCCAGTAGTATAGAGACGGAGTACTATGGCTACACCTTC.

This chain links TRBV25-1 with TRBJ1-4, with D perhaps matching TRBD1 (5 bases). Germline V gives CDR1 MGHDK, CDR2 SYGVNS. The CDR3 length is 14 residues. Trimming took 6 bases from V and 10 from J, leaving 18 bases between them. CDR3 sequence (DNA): TGTGCCAGCAGCAGGGACCGGGGGGATGGAAAACTGTTTTTT. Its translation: CASSRDRGDGKLFF.